Given below is one T cell receptor (beta chain) in context. Its antigen is unidentified. The repertoire was sequenced with immunoSEQ multiplex PCR; TCRdb's copy has only in-frame clones and lacks some. Of just over 95,000 clones in the sample, about 85% were seen once. This sample was taken from a study of OX40 agonist ivuxolimab in advanced cancers. Study results and limitations: The study did not work out the antigen specificity of the expanded peripheral T cells. At 0.1 to 3.0 mg/kg and by week 6, clonal expansion occurred in CD4+ and CD8+ blood T cells.

Patients were excluded for autoimmune disease history or systemic immunosuppression. Germline lookup yields CDR1 MDHEN and CDR2 SYDVKM. Trimming left V 5 bases short and J 4 bases short, with 14 bases between. The CDR3 has 15 amino acids. The sample here was CD4+ or CD8+ T cells sorted from blood, taken in a trial of the OX40 agonist ivuxolimab. The V call is TRBV28, the J call TRBJ1-4; perhaps TRBD1 as D (5 bases). This sequence was found in an adult with an advanced solid tumor such as melanoma, head and neck, liver or kidney cancer. The CDR3 nucleotides are TGTGCCAGCAGTCCCCTACAGGTGCTTAATGAAAAACTGTTTTTT. Translation: CASSPLQVLNEKLFF.